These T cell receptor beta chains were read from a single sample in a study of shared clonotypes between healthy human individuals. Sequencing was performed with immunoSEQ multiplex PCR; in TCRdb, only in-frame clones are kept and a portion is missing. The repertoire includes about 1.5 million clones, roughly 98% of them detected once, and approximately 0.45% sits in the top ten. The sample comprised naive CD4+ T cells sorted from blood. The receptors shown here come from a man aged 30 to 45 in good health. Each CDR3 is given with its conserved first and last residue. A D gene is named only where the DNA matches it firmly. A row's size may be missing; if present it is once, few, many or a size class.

CDR3nt: TGCGCCAGCAGCTTGGAAGGCGTTTACCCAGGCACTGAAGCTTTCTTT
CDR3aa: CASSLEGVYPGTEAFF
d_gene: NA
j_gene: TRBJ1-1
v_gene: TRBV5-1
abundance: NA

CDR3nt: TGTGCCAGCAGTCACCGGGACACTGAAGCTTTCTTT
CDR3aa: CASSHRDTEAFF
d_gene: NA
j_gene: TRBJ1-1
v_gene: TRBV6-5
abundance: NA

CDR3nt: TGTGCCAGCAGTGAAGCGGGGGGAGGTCGCTCCTACAATGAGCAGTTCTTC
CDR3aa: CASSEAGGGRSYNEQFF
d_gene: NA
j_gene: TRBJ2-1
v_gene: TRBV6-1
abundance: NA

CDR3nt: TGCAGCGTGACCGGTGGGACAGATACGCAGTATTTT
CDR3aa: CSVTGGTDTQYF
d_gene: NA
j_gene: TRBJ2-3
v_gene: TRBV29-1
abundance: NA

CDR3nt: TGCGCCAGCAGCCAAGGCCTACATAGTACCTACGAGCAGTACTTC
CDR3aa: CASSQGLHSTYEQYF
d_gene: NA
j_gene: TRBJ2-7
v_gene: TRBV4-3
abundance: NA

CDR3nt: TGTGCCAGCAGTTTACCGGGAAAGGGACCGACCTCCTACGAGCAGTACTTC
CDR3aa: CASSLPGKGPTSYEQYF
d_gene: NA
j_gene: TRBJ2-7
v_gene: TRBV28
abundance: NA

CDR3nt: TGTGCCAGCAGCTTAGAAGCCCCCTTCACAGGGCCCAAAAATTCCTACGAGCAGTACTTC
CDR3aa: CASSLEAPFTGPKNSYEQYF
d_gene: NA
j_gene: TRBJ2-7
v_gene: TRBV7-6
abundance: NA

CDR3nt: TGTGCCAGCAGTCCTAGGTCACAGGGGAACGAGCAGTACTTC
CDR3aa: CASSPRSQGNEQYF
d_gene: TRBD1
j_gene: TRBJ2-7
v_gene: TRBV28
abundance: NA

CDR3nt: TGTGCCACCACCCAGGACGGGACTCAGCCCCAGCATTTT
CDR3aa: CATTQDGTQPQHF
d_gene: NA
j_gene: TRBJ1-5
v_gene: TRBV10-3
abundance: NA

CDR3nt: TGTGCCAGCAGCTTGGGCCTACTAGTAGGGAGGGTTAATGAGCAGTTCTTC
CDR3aa: CASSLGLLVGRVNEQFF
d_gene: TRBD2
j_gene: TRBJ2-1
v_gene: TRBV5-8
abundance: NA

CDR3nt: TGTGCCAGTAGTAGCAGGGATGGGGGGCGCGAGCAGTACTTC
CDR3aa: CASSSRDGGREQYF
d_gene: NA
j_gene: TRBJ2-7
v_gene: TRBV19
abundance: NA

CDR3nt: TGTGCCAGTATTATGAGGGAACACCCTAGGAATGAGCAGTTCTTC
CDR3aa: CASIMREHPRNEQFF
d_gene: NA
j_gene: TRBJ2-1
v_gene: TRBV7-9
abundance: NA

CDR3nt: TGTGCCAGCTCACCGCTTCCGGGACTAGCGGGAGGTGTGACCGGGGAGCTGTTTTTT
CDR3aa: CASSPLPGLAGGVTGELFF
d_gene: TRBD2
j_gene: TRBJ2-2
v_gene: TRBV18
abundance: NA

CDR3nt: TGTGCCAGCTCAGTCGGGACTGAAGCTTTCTTT
CDR3aa: CASSVGTEAFF
d_gene: NA
j_gene: TRBJ1-1
v_gene: TRBV5-6
abundance: NA

CDR3nt: TGTGCCAGCACTAAGGACAGGCGCCTATCCTACGAGCAGTACTTC
CDR3aa: CASTKDRRLSYEQYF
d_gene: TRBD1
j_gene: TRBJ2-7
v_gene: TRBV2
abundance: NA

CDR3nt: TGTGCCAGCAGTTACGACTCCTCCTACAATGAGCAGTTCTTC
CDR3aa: CASSYDSSYNEQFF
d_gene: NA
j_gene: TRBJ2-1
v_gene: TRBV7-2
abundance: NA

CDR3nt: TGTGCCTGGAGTAGTGGGCGATACACTGAAGCTTTCTTT
CDR3aa: CAWSSGRYTEAFF
d_gene: NA
j_gene: TRBJ1-1
v_gene: TRBV30
abundance: NA

CDR3nt: TGTGCCAGCAGCGTAGGTGACGGTAGCTCCTACGAGCAGTACTTC
CDR3aa: CASSVGDGSSYEQYF
d_gene: NA
j_gene: TRBJ2-7
v_gene: TRBV9
abundance: NA

CDR3nt: TGTGCCAGCAGCTATGGGACAGGCGAATCCCAGTACTTC
CDR3aa: CASSYGTGESQYF
d_gene: TRBD1
j_gene: TRBJ2-7
v_gene: TRBV7-9
abundance: NA

CDR3nt: TGTGCCAGCAGCTCCGACAGATATAGCAATCAGCCCCAGCATTTT
CDR3aa: CASSSDRYSNQPQHF
d_gene: NA
j_gene: TRBJ1-5
v_gene: TRBV7-9
abundance: NA

CDR3nt: TGTGCCAGCAGCCGTGGGACAGGGAACTATGGCTACACCTTC
CDR3aa: CASSRGTGNYGYTF
d_gene: TRBD1
j_gene: TRBJ1-2
v_gene: TRBV7-9
abundance: NA

CDR3nt: TGTGCCAGCAGTTCCAGAAGGGCTACCACGGAGACCCAGTACTTC
CDR3aa: CASSSRRATTETQYF
d_gene: NA
j_gene: TRBJ2-5
v_gene: TRBV27
abundance: NA

CDR3nt: TGTGCTAGCAGCCTGGGACTAGCGAGGTTAGATGAGCAGTTCTTC
CDR3aa: CASSLGLARLDEQFF
d_gene: TRBD2
j_gene: TRBJ2-1
v_gene: TRBV7-7
abundance: NA

CDR3nt: TGTGCCAGCACTCTTTTGTACAATGAGCAGTTCTTC
CDR3aa: CASTLLYNEQFF
d_gene: NA
j_gene: TRBJ2-1
v_gene: TRBV28
abundance: NA

CDR3nt: TGTGCCAGCAGCGTAGATGGGACGGACCACACTGAAGCTTTCTTT
CDR3aa: CASSVDGTDHTEAFF
d_gene: NA
j_gene: TRBJ1-1
v_gene: TRBV9
abundance: once

CDR3nt: TGTGCCAGCAGTGCTCGGACAGGGAATATTGCCGGGGAGCTGTTTTTT
CDR3aa: CASSARTGNIAGELFF
d_gene: TRBD1
j_gene: TRBJ2-2
v_gene: TRBV27
abundance: NA

CDR3nt: TGTGCCAGCAGTTTAGGAGGGCTTGCAACTCGTTCGAACACCGGGGAGCTGTTTTTT
CDR3aa: CASSLGGLATRSNTGELFF
d_gene: NA
j_gene: TRBJ2-2
v_gene: TRBV28
abundance: NA

CDR3nt: TGTGCCAGCAGCTCGCCCCGGGCTAGCGGGGCCCAGGAGCAGTTCTTC
CDR3aa: CASSSPRASGAQEQFF
d_gene: TRBD2
j_gene: TRBJ2-1
v_gene: TRBV7-3
abundance: NA

CDR3nt: TGTGCCAGCAGTTACCGAGCCTTAGCCGGCACCGGGGAGCTGTTTTTT
CDR3aa: CASSYRALAGTGELFF
d_gene: NA
j_gene: TRBJ2-2
v_gene: TRBV6-5
abundance: NA

CDR3nt: TGTGCCAGCAGCCGTGTCCTATCTGGGGCCAACGTCCTGACTTTC
CDR3aa: CASSRVLSGANVLTF
d_gene: NA
j_gene: TRBJ2-6
v_gene: TRBV7-2
abundance: once

CDR3nt: TGTGCCAGCAGCTTAGTAGTGAGGACTAGCGGCTACAATGAGCAGTTCTTC
CDR3aa: CASSLVVRTSGYNEQFF
d_gene: TRBD2
j_gene: TRBJ2-1
v_gene: TRBV7-2
abundance: once

CDR3nt: TGTGCCAGCAGTTCGGACAGGGGTAGAGAGACCCAGTACTTC
CDR3aa: CASSSDRGRETQYF
d_gene: TRBD1
j_gene: TRBJ2-5
v_gene: TRBV2
abundance: NA

CDR3nt: TGTGCCAGCAGCTCCGTCGGGGGGAACACTGAAGCTTTCTTT
CDR3aa: CASSSVGGNTEAFF
d_gene: NA
j_gene: TRBJ1-1
v_gene: TRBV7-3
abundance: NA

CDR3nt: TGCGCCAGCAGCAAAGGACTAGCGGGAGGCCCGAATGAGCAGTTCTTC
CDR3aa: CASSKGLAGGPNEQFF
d_gene: TRBD2
j_gene: TRBJ2-1
v_gene: TRBV5-1
abundance: once

CDR3nt: TGTGCCAGCAGTGACTCTTATACCGTAGCGGCAGATACGCAGTATTTT
CDR3aa: CASSDSYTVAADTQYF
d_gene: NA
j_gene: TRBJ2-3
v_gene: TRBV6-4
abundance: NA

CDR3nt: TGTGCCAGCAGCCAAGATCTCGGGGCCGGGGAGCTGTTTTTT
CDR3aa: CASSQDLGAGELFF
d_gene: NA
j_gene: TRBJ2-2
v_gene: TRBV14
abundance: once

CDR3nt: TGTGCCAGCAGCCCACGGGACAGGGTAGGAGGCTACACCTTC
CDR3aa: CASSPRDRVGGYTF
d_gene: TRBD1
j_gene: TRBJ1-2
v_gene: TRBV5-4
abundance: NA

CDR3nt: TGTGCCAGCAGCTTGCAGTTAAACACTGAAGCTTTCTTT
CDR3aa: CASSLQLNTEAFF
d_gene: NA
j_gene: TRBJ1-1
v_gene: TRBV5-5
abundance: once

CDR3nt: TGTGCCAGCAGTGAGGGTCCAGCCTACTACGAGCAGTACTTC
CDR3aa: CASSEGPAYYEQYF
d_gene: NA
j_gene: TRBJ2-7
v_gene: TRBV6-1
abundance: NA

CDR3nt: TGTGCCAGCTCACTAAAATCCGGGACAGGGGCCTACGAGCAGTACTTC
CDR3aa: CASSLKSGTGAYEQYF
d_gene: TRBD1
j_gene: TRBJ2-7
v_gene: TRBV18
abundance: NA

CDR3nt: TGCGCCAGCAGCATGGGGGCCGGAAACTCCTACGAGCAGTACTTC
CDR3aa: CASSMGAGNSYEQYF
d_gene: NA
j_gene: TRBJ2-7
v_gene: TRBV5-1
abundance: NA

CDR3nt: TGTGCCAGCACCATGCCGGGGGCGAACACTGAAGCTTTCTTT
CDR3aa: CASTMPGANTEAFF
d_gene: NA
j_gene: TRBJ1-1
v_gene: TRBV28
abundance: NA

CDR3nt: TGTGCCACCAGTCGCGGGGGCGCTGGGGCCAACGTCCTGACTTTC
CDR3aa: CATSRGGAGANVLTF
d_gene: NA
j_gene: TRBJ2-6
v_gene: TRBV15
abundance: NA

CDR3nt: TGTGCCAGCAGTGTTGAGGTTCCCGGGGAGCTGTTTTTT
CDR3aa: CASSVEVPGELFF
d_gene: NA
j_gene: TRBJ2-2
v_gene: TRBV2
abundance: NA

CDR3nt: TGTGCCAGCAGCGCAAAGACTAGCGGGGATTACGAGCAGTACTTC
CDR3aa: CASSAKTSGDYEQYF
d_gene: TRBD2
j_gene: TRBJ2-7
v_gene: TRBV9
abundance: NA

CDR3nt: TGCGCCAGCAGTCAATCGGTAGGCAGGGCGGACGAGCAGTACTTC
CDR3aa: CASSQSVGRADEQYF
d_gene: NA
j_gene: TRBJ2-7
v_gene: TRBV23-1
abundance: NA

CDR3nt: TGCGCCAGCAGCTCCCCAGATAGCACAGATACGCAGTATTTT
CDR3aa: CASSSPDSTDTQYF
d_gene: NA
j_gene: TRBJ2-3
v_gene: TRBV5-1
abundance: NA

CDR3nt: TGTGCTAGTGGTTCCTTATCACTAGCGGGCGCTAGCACAGATACGCAGTATTTT
CDR3aa: CASGSLSLAGASTDTQYF
d_gene: TRBD2
j_gene: TRBJ2-3
v_gene: TRBV12-5
abundance: NA

CDR3nt: TGTGCCAGCGGACAGGGGGCGCGCAGCGGGGAGCTGTTTTTT
CDR3aa: CASGQGARSGELFF
d_gene: TRBD1
j_gene: TRBJ2-2
v_gene: TRBV6-5
abundance: NA

CDR3nt: TGTGCCAGCAGTTCCACTCCCAGGGCGGACTATGGCTACACCTTC
CDR3aa: CASSSTPRADYGYTF
d_gene: NA
j_gene: TRBJ1-2
v_gene: TRBV27
abundance: NA

CDR3nt: TGTGCCAGCAGGGGCAGCCAGCCCCAGCATTTT
CDR3aa: CASRGSQPQHF
d_gene: NA
j_gene: TRBJ1-5
v_gene: TRBV6-6
abundance: NA

CDR3nt: TGTGCCAGCAGCCCGCGGACTAGCGGGAGACGCGAGCAGTACTTC
CDR3aa: CASSPRTSGRREQYF
d_gene: TRBD2
j_gene: TRBJ2-7
v_gene: TRBV7-2
abundance: NA

CDR3nt: TGTGCCAGCGATCTGGCGGGAGGGCCAAGGAATGAGCAGTTCTTC
CDR3aa: CASDLAGGPRNEQFF
d_gene: TRBD2
j_gene: TRBJ2-1
v_gene: TRBV9
abundance: NA

CDR3nt: TGTGCCAGCCGGAAAACCAGCACAGATACGCAGTATTTT
CDR3aa: CASRKTSTDTQYF
d_gene: NA
j_gene: TRBJ2-3
v_gene: TRBV28
abundance: NA

CDR3nt: TGTGCCAGCTCTTATTTCCTAGCGGGCGGAACCTACGAGCAGTACTTC
CDR3aa: CASSYFLAGGTYEQYF
d_gene: TRBD2
j_gene: TRBJ2-7
v_gene: TRBV28
abundance: NA

CDR3nt: TGTGCCAGCAGCCCCTTTGGAGGGGTATCCTACGAGCAGTACTTC
CDR3aa: CASSPFGGVSYEQYF
d_gene: NA
j_gene: TRBJ2-7
v_gene: TRBV7-6
abundance: NA

CDR3nt: TGCGCCAGCAGCCAAGTTAGTTCGGCGGGAGGTTTAGATACGCAGTATTTT
CDR3aa: CASSQVSSAGGLDTQYF
d_gene: TRBD2
j_gene: TRBJ2-3
v_gene: TRBV4-1
abundance: once